The 24 T cell receptor beta chains given below trace back to one sample, sequenced in a study of T cell repertoires in cytomegalovirus infection. Their target antigens are unknown. TCRdb re-derived calls from the reads in MiXCR, one entry per CDR3 protein. The sample records about 920,000 distinct CDR3 sequences, under 40% being singletons. Sequencing used cultured CD8+ T cells from PBMCs, obtained from culture after CMV antigen stimulation. The receptors stem from a human donor in good health (CMV status not recorded). Some clones in this sample may be carry-over from other donors' samples.

This clonotype has ten or more counts. V and J are TRBV7-2 and TRBJ1-5; D is unclear. The CDR3 loop spans 19 amino acids. Germline V gene data show CDR1 as SGHTA and CDR2 as FQGNSA. Trimming took 2 bases from V and 0 from J, leaving 20 bases between them. In nucleotides, the CDR3 is TGTGCCAGCAGCTTATTCGGTGAGGCAGGTGACTATAGCAATCAGCCCCAGCATTTT. Its protein product is CASSLFGEAGDYSNQPQHF.

V and J are TRBV5-4 and TRBJ2-1; 10 bases match TRBD2. Germline values: CDR1 SGHNT, CDR2 YYREEE (reference sequence). This CDR3 comprises 16 residues. V shed 1 base, J shed 7 bases, and the junction held 8 bases outside the gene matches. The CDR3 bases are TGTGCCAGCAGCTTGTGGCCTAGCGGGGGATTGAATGAGCAGTTCTTC. Protein sequence: CASSLWPSGGLNEQFF.

A note on this clonotype: One end of the junction is discordant with germline, which a read error may explain. The genes are TRBV7-7 and TRBJ1-1; D is ambiguous. CDR3 size: 13 residues. Germline lookup yields CDR1 SSHAT and CDR2 FNYEAQ (reference sequence). The chain's CDR3 is CASSLSESTEAFF. The CDR3 DNA is TGTGCTAGCAGCTTATCGGAGAGTACTGAAGCTTTCTTT.

The chain combines TRBV5-6 with TRBJ2-5; D remains unclear. The ends were cut back, 1 base at V and 0 bases at J, with 13 bases in the middle. Germline values: CDR1 SGHDT, CDR2 YYEEEE. This CDR3 comprises 16 residues. Here the CDR3 DNA reads TGTGCCAGCAGCTTGTCCGTCGATTCGTACCAAGAGACCCAGTACTTC. Protein product: CASSLSVDSYQETQYF.

This clonotype was seen a single time. The chain combines TRBV5-1 with TRBJ2-1, with unresolved D. V was pared by 7 bases and J by 5 bases, with 10 bases between. Germline loops: CDR1 SGHRS, CDR2 YFSETQ. The CDR3 totals 12 residues. The CDR3 is CASGVYNNEQFF. As DNA, the CDR3 is TGCGCCAGCGGGGTCTACAACAATGAGCAGTTCTTC.

The V call is TRBV7-9, the J call TRBJ2-7, with D perhaps TRBD1 (6 bases). There are 12 residues in the CDR3. V was cut by 4 bases and J by 5 bases, with 9 bases left in between. CDR1 is SEHNR, CDR2 FQNEAQ, per germline (reference sequence). CDR3 bases: TGTGCCAGCAGCTCACAGGGAGACGAGCAGTACGTC. This gives the protein CASSSQGDEQYV.

A few counts support this clonotype. The chain is built from TRBV7-9 and TRBJ2-5; 9 positions agree with TRBD2. This CDR3 spans 14 amino acids. Germline trimming cut 5 bases from V and 5 bases from J; bases unmatched to any gene: 6. Germline CDR1 is SEHNR and CDR2 is FQNEAQ (reference sequence). The CDR3 here is CASSDGTSIETQYF. The CDR3 DNA reads TGTGCCAGCAGCGACGGGACTAGCATCGAGACCCAGTACTTC.

This chain connects TRBV27 to TRBJ2-1; D may match TRBD1 or TRBD2 (7 bases each). CDR3 length: 17 residues. The germline V gene has CDR1 MNHEY and CDR2 SMNVEV (reference sequence). The ends were cut back, 3 bases at V and 5 bases at J, with 20 bases in the middle. CDR3 DNA: TGTGCCAGCAGTTTCCAGGGGGGGGGTATGGGGGACAATGAGCAGTTCTTC. Translated, it gives CASSFQGGGMGDNEQFF.

This clonotype was observed a handful of times. The chain couples TRBV2 to TRBJ1-3, with TRBD1 matching over 7 bases. Germline lookup yields CDR1 SNHLY and CDR2 FYNNEI. This CDR3 region has 17 residues. The J segment lost 3 bases and the V segment lost 3 bases, leaving 11 bases of the junction unmatched. In DNA, the CDR3 is TGTGCCAGCAGTGAGGAGACAGGGCTGGTTTTTGGAAACACCATATATTTT. Residues: CASSEETGLVFGNTIYF.

This clonotype has only a few counts. The CDR3 here is CASSVQGVGNQPQHF. CDR3 nucleotide sequence: TGTGCCAGCAGTGTACAGGGGGTGGGCAATCAGCCCCAGCATTTT. The V call is TRBV6-6, the J call TRBJ1-5; 8 bases fit TRBD1. The CDR3 is 15 amino acids. Germline trimming cut 5 bases from V and 2 bases from J; bases unmatched to any gene: 5. Germline V lookup: CDR1 MNHNY, CDR2 SVGAGI (reference sequence).

The genes are TRBV28 and TRBJ2-1, with D possibly being TRBD1 (5 bases). V dropped 6 bases and J dropped 5 bases, with 14 bases sitting between them. The CDR3 contains 14 residues. Germline V gives CDR1 MDHEN, CDR2 SYDVKM. CDR3 sequence reads: CASRTRQLDNEQFF. The CDR3 DNA reads TGTGCCAGCAGAACCCGACAGCTAGACAATGAGCAGTTCTTC.

The chain recombines TRBV5-6 with TRBJ2-7; D not certain. CDR1 and CDR2 (germline): SGHDT, YYEEEE. CDR3 length: 13 amino acids. The V and J ends lost 0 bases and 2 bases respectively, with 6 bases between them. The CDR3 spells CASSLVGTYEQYV. Here the CDR3 DNA reads TGTGCCAGCAGCTTGGTTGGTACCTACGAGCAGTACGTC.

This clonotype showed up just a few times. The rearrangement uses TRBV5-6 and TRBJ2-1; 9 nucleotides agree with TRBD2. The germline gives CDR1 SGHDT, CDR2 YYEEEE. V dropped 0 bases and J dropped 9; count of bases not matched to a gene: 4. The length of the CDR3 is 14 residues. Here the CDR3 DNA reads TGTGCCAGCAGCTTGGCGTTGACTAGCGGTGAGCAGTTCTTC. Its protein is CASSLALTSGEQFF. Supplemented by reference TRBV5-6 and TRBJ2-1, the full variable domain reads DAGVTQSPTHLIKTRGQQVTLRCSPKSGHDTVSWYQQALGQGPQFIFQYYEEEERQRGNFPDRFSGHQFPNYSSELNVNALLLGDSALYLCASSLALTSGEQFFGPGTRLTVL.

V usage is TRBV10-3 and J usage is TRBJ2-2; the match to TRBD1 covers 8 bases. Germline V gene data show CDR1 as ENHRY and CDR2 as SYGVKD. V lost 0 bases, J lost 5 bases, and 5 bases stayed unmatched. CDR3 length: 16 residues. The CDR3 loop is CAISESGQGTTGELFF. The CDR3 nucleotides are TGTGCCATCAGTGAGTCAGGACAGGGAACAACCGGGGAGCTGTTTTTT.

This clonotype has more than one count but fewer than ten. This chain links TRBV19 with TRBJ1-6; D not certain. Germline V CDR1 and CDR2: LNHDA, SQIVND (reference sequence). The V gene lost 5 bases and the J gene lost 4 bases, with 18 bases spanning the gap. The CDR3 length is 17 residues. The CDR3 loop is CASSFDPTEDYNSPLHF. The CDR3 DNA follows: TGTGCCAGTAGTTTCGACCCCACGGAGGATTATAATTCACCCCTCCACTTT.

The chain carries TRBV15 and TRBJ2-7, with 9 bases identical to TRBD1. The CDR3 is 14 residues long. Germline-derived CDR1 and CDR2 are LNHNV and YYDKDF (reference sequence). With 4 bases clipped from V and 2 bases from J, the junction kept 3 bases outside the gene matches. DNA for the CDR3: TGTGCCACCAGCAAAAGGACAGGGGCCTACGAGCAGTACTTC. This sequence encodes CATSKRTGAYEQYF.

This clonotype was observed at least ten times. The CDR3 nucleotides read TGTGCCAGCAGCCAGGACAGGAGCTACGAGCAGTACGTC. Translating gives CASSQDRSYEQYV. The genes are TRBV7-8 and TRBJ2-7, with TRBD1 matching 7 bases. The length of the CDR3 is 13 residues. V lost 5 bases and J lost 3; bases outside the gene matches: 4. CDR1 is SGHVS, CDR2 FQNEAQ, per germline.

Only a few counts were recorded for this clonotype. The rearrangement joins TRBV28 to TRBJ2-6; a possible D gene is TRBD2 (5 bases). CDR3 length equals 18 residues. Germline V gene data show CDR1 as MDHEN and CDR2 as SYDVKM. V was pared by 7 bases and J by 0 bases, with 19 bases between. CDR3 amino acids: CASTLDSSTDSGANVLTF. CDR3 DNA sequence: TGTGCCAGCACCCTGGACTCCAGCACTGACTCTGGGGCCAACGTCCTGACTTTC.

The chain joins TRBV28 to TRBJ1-5; D perhaps matches TRBD1 (6 bases). The CDR3 is 16 residues long. Trimming left V 2 bases short and J 5 bases short, with 16 bases between. Germline loops: CDR1 MDHEN, CDR2 SYDVKM. The CDR3 is CASSLQAWGAYQPQHF. Written as DNA, the CDR3 is TGTGCCAGCAGTTTACAGGCTTGGGGGGCCTATCAGCCCCAGCATTTT.

This rearrangement joins TRBV15 to TRBJ2-3; D not certain. With 0 bases removed from V and 1 base from J, the gap between germline ends came to 11 bases. CDR3 size: 16 residues. Germline CDR1 LNHNV, CDR2 YYDKDF (reference sequence). The CDR3 reads CATSRDFSLGTDTQYF. CDR3 coding DNA: TGTGCCACCAGCAGAGACTTTAGCCTTGGCACAGATACGCAGTATTTT.

This clonotype was seen more than once but under ten times. The chain has TRBV11-2 and TRBJ2-2; 7 bases fit TRBD2. CDR1 is SGHAT, CDR2 FQNNGV, per germline. The V gene end was trimmed by 2 bases and the J gene end by 7 bases; junction bases not matched to a gene: 7. The CDR3 consists of 15 residues. Here the CDR3 reads CASSLSGAPGGELFF. The DNA of the CDR3 is TGTGCCAGCAGCTTAAGCGGGGCCCCCGGCGGGGAGCTGTTTTTT.

This clonotype has a handful of counts. The chain recombines TRBV27 with TRBJ2-3; possible D gene TRBD1, 5 bases. V was cut by 3 bases and J by 2 bases, with 12 bases left in between. CDR3 length equals 15 residues. The germline CDR1 and CDR2 sequences are MNHEY and SMNVEV (reference sequence). The CDR3 sequence: CASSFGFRATDTQYF. CDR3 DNA sequence: TGTGCCAGCAGTTTCGGTTTCAGGGCCACAGATACGCAGTATTTT.

The chain has TRBV11-1 and TRBJ2-5; 14 nucleotides align to TRBD2. CDR1 and CDR2 (germline): SGHAT, FQDESV (reference sequence). The CDR3 covers 18 residues. The junction had 8 bases not matched to a gene; V was cut back by 5 bases and J by 0 bases. CDR3 nucleotides: TGTGCCAGCAGCCGCGGACTAGCGGGGGGTCTTTACCAAGAGACCCAGTACTTC. Its protein product is CASSRGLAGGLYQETQYF.

This clonotype was picked up one time. The CDR3 sequence: CASSFKPGAYEQYV. CDR3 in DNA: TGTGCCAGCAGCTTTAAGCCCGGGGCCTACGAGCAGTACGTC. The chain combines TRBV5-6 with TRBJ2-7, with TRBD2 as a possible D gene (5 bases). Trimming pared 2 bases from V and 2 bases from J, leaving 11 bases between. This CDR3 region has 14 residues. Germline CDR1 is SGHDT and CDR2 is YYEEEE.